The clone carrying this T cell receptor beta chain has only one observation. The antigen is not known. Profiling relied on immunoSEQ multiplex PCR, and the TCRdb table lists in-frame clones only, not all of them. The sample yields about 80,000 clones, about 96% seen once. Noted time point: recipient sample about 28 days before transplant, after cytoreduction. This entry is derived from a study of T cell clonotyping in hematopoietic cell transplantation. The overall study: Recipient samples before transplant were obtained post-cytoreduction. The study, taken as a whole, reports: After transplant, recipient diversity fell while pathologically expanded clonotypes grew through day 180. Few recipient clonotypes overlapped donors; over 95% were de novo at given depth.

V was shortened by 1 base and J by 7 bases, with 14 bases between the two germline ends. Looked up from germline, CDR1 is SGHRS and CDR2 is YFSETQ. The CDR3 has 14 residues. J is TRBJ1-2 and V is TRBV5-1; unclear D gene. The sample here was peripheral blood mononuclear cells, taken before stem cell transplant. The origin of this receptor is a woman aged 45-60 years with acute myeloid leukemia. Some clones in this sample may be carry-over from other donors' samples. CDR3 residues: CASSLISLARGYTF. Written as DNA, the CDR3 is TGCGCCAGCAGCTTGATCTCCCTGGCACGTGGCTACACCTTC.